The T cell receptor (beta chain) described here comes from a study of cytomegalovirus exposure and HLA in healthy donors. On this clone: Its antigen remains unidentified.

Regarding the study as a whole: Using a false discovery rate of 0.05, a later analysis showed that 16,951 TCR beta sequences were associated with HLA alleles.

The PCR ran on 60 Vbeta and 13 Jbeta primers. The protocol was immunoSEQ multiplex PCR, while the TCRdb copy is restricted to in-frame clones and leaves out a portion. The sample lists around 200,000 clones, about 80% seen once, with under 0.8% in the top ten. The CDR3 is made up of 11 amino acids. In germline, CDR1 is SEHNR, CDR2 FQNEAQ (reference sequence). Trimming took off 6 bases at V and 7 bases at J, with 7 bases between the two ends. This chain connects TRBV7-9 to TRBJ2-1, with unresolved D. The sequenced material came from PBMCs. The source is a boy younger than 18 in good health and CMV-seronegative. CDR3 DNA: TGTGCCAGCAGTTGGCTTAATGAGCAGTTCTTC. This codes for CASSWLNEQFF.